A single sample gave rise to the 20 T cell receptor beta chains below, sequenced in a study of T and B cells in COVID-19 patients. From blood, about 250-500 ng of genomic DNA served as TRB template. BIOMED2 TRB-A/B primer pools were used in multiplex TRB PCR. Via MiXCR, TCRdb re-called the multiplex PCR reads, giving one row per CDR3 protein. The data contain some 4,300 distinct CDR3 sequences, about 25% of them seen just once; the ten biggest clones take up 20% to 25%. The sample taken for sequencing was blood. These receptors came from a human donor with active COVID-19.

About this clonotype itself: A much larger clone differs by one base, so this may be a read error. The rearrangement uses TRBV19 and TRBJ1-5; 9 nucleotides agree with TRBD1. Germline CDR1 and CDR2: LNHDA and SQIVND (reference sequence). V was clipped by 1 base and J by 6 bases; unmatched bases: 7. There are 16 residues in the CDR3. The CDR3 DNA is TGTGCCAGTAGTATAGTCTGGACAGGGGCTAGTCAGCCCCAGCATTTT. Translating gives CASSIVWTGASQPQHF.

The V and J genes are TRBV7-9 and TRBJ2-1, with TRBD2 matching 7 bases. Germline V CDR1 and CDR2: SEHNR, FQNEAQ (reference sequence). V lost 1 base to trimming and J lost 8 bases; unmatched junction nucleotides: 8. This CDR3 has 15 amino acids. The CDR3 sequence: CASSLGLAMGDEQFF. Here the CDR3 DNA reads TGTGCCAGCAGCTTAGGACTAGCTATGGGGGATGAGCAGTTCTTC.

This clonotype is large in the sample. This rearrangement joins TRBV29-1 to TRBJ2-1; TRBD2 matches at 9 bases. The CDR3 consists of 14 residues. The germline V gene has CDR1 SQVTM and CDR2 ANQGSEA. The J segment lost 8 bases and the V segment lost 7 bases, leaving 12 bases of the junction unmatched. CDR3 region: CSATRSGRFYEQFF. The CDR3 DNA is TGCAGCGCTACTCGGAGCGGGAGGTTCTATGAGCAGTTCTTC.

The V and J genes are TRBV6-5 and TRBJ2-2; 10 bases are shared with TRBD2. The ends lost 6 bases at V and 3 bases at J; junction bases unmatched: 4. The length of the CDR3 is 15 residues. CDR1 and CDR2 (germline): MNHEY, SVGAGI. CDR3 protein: CASRLGLADTGELFF. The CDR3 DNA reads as TGTGCCAGCAGACTCGGACTAGCGGACACCGGGGAGCTGTTTTTT.

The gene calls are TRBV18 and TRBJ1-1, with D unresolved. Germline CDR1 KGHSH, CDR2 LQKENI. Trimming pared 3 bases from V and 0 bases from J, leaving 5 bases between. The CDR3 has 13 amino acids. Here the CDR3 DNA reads TGTGCCAGCTCACCTCGGATGAACACTGAAGCTTTCTTT. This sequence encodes CASSPRMNTEAFF.

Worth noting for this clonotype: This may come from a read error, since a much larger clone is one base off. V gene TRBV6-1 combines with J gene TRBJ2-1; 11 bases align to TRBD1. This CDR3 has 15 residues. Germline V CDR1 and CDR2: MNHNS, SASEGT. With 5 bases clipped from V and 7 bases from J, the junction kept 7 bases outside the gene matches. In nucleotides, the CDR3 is TGTGCCAGCAGTATTGGGACAGGGGGTAGGAATGAGCAGTTCTTC. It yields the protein CASSIGTGGRNEQFF.

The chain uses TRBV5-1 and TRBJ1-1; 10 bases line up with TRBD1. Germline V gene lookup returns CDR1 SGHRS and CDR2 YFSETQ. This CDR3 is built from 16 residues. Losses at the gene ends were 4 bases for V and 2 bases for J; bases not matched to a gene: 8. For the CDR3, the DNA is TGCGCCAGCAGCCAAGGGGGACAGGGGCCTAACACTGAAGCTTTCTTT. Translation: CASSQGGQGPNTEAFF. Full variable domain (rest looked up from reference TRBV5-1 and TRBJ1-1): KAGVTQTPRYLIKTRGQQVTLSCSPISGHRSVSWYQQTPGQGLQFLFEYFSETQRNKGNFPGRFSGRQFSNSRSEMNVSTLELGDSALYLCASSQGGQGPNTEAFFGQGTRLTVV.

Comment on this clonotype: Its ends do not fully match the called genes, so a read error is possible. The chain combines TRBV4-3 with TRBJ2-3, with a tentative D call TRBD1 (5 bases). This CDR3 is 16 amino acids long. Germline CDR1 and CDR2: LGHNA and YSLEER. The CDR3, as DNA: TGTGCCAGCAGCCAAGAGATTATCAGGGTCACAGATACGCAGTATTTT. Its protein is CASSQEIIRVTDTQYF.

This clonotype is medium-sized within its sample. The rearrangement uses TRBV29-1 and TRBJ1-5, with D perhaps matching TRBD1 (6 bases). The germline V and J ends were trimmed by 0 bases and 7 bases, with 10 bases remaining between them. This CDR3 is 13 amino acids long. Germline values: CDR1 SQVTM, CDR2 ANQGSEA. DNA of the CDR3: TGCAGCGTTGAAGAGGGCAGGGGCCAGCCCCAGCATTTT. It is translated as CSVEEGRGQPQHF.

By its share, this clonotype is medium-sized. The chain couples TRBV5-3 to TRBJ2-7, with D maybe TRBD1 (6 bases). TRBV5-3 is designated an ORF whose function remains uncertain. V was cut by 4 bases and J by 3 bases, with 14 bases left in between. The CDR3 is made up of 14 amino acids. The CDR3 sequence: CARSIPGTNYEQYF. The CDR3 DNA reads TGTGCCAGAAGCATTCCCGGGACAAACTACGAGCAGTACTTC.

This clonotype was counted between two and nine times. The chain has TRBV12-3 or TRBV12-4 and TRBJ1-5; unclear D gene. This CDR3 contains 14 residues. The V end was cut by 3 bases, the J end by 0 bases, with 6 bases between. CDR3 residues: CASSFGVSNQPQHF. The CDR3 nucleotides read TGTGCCAGCAGTTTCGGGGTTAGCAATCAGCCCCAGCATTTT.

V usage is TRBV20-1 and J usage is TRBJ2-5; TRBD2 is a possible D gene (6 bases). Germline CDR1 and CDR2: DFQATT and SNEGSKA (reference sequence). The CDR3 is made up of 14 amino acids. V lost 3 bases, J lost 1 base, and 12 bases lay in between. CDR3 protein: CSARILATQETQYF. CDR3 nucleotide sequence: TGCAGTGCTAGGATCCTAGCGACCCAAGAGACCCAGTACTTC.

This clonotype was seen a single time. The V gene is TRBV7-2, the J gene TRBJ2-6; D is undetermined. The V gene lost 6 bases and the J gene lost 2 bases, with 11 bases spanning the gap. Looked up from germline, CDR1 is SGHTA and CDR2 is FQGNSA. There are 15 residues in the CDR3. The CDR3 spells CASRLGFAGANVLTF. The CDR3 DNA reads TGTGCCAGCAGACTGGGTTTTGCTGGGGCCAACGTCCTGACTTTC.

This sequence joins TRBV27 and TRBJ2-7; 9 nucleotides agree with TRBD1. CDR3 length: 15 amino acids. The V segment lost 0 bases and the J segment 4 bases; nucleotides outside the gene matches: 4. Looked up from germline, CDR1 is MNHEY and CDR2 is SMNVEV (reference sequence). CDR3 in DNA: TGTGCCAGCAGTTTATCAACAGGGGGCTTGTACGAGCAGTACTTC. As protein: CASSLSTGGLYEQYF.

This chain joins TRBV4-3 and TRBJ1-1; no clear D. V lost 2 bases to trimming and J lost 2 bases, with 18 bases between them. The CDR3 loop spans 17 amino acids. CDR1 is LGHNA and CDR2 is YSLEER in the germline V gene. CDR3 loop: CASSQTQRTEANTEAFF. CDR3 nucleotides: TGCGCCAGCAGCCAAACCCAGAGAACAGAGGCAAACACTGAAGCTTTCTTT.

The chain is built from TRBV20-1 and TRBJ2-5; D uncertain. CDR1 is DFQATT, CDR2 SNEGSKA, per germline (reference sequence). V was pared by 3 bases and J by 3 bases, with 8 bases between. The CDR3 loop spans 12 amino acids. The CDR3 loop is CSASGPKETQYF. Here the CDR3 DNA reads TGCAGTGCTAGCGGGCCAAAAGAGACCCAGTACTTC.

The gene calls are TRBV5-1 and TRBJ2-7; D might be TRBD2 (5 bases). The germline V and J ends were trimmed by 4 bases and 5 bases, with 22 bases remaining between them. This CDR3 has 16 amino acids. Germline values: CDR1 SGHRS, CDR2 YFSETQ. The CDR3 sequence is CASSLGVVGVSDEQYF. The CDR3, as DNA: TGCGCCAGCAGCCTCGGGGTGGTTGGGGTATCGGACGAGCAGTACTTC.

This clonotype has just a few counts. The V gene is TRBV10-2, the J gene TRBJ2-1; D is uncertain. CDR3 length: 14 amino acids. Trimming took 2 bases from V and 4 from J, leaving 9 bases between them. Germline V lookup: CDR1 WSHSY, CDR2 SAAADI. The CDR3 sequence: CASSEMSTYNEQFF. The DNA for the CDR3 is TGCGCCAGCAGTGAGATGAGTACATACAATGAGCAGTTCTTC.

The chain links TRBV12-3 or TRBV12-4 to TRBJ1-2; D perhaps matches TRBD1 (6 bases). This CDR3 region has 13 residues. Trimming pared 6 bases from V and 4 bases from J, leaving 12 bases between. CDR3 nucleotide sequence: TGTGCCAGCAGAACGACAGGCACCTATGGCTACACCTTC. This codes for CASRTTGTYGYTF.

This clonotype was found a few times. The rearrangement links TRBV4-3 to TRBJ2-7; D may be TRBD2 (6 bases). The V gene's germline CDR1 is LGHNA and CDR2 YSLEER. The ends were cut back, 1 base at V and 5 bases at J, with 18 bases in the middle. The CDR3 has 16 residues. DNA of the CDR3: TGCGCCAGCAGCCAAGGTCTTTTACGGGGGAGCGACGAGCAGTACTTC. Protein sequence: CASSQGLLRGSDEQYF.